This T cell receptor beta chain was observed in a study of cytomegalovirus exposure and HLA in healthy donors. Study summary: Samples from HLA-typed donors yielded 65 million to 90 million unique TCRs in an early data release. Ancestry clustering placed 70% to 90% of around 400 genotyped donors in the Caucasian-associated cluster.

Amplification used 60 Vbeta primers and 13 Jbeta primers. TCRdb's copy holds only in-frame clones and misses some; the assay was immunoSEQ multiplex PCR. The sample shows roughly 80,000 clones, over 65% of them seen only once. As regards this clone: No antigen is known for it.

With V trimmed by 2 bases and J by 4 bases, 2 bases remained unmatched. The length of the CDR3 is 13 residues. Germline assignment: CDR1 MGHRA and CDR2 YSYEKL. Study-wide results and caveats: The likely origin of a cluster of highly shared sequence variants was a sequencing artifact.

This clonotype was sampled from a man aged 50 or older in good health and CMV-seropositive. The sample was PBMCs. The chain is built from TRBV4-1 and TRBJ2-7; 7 positions agree with TRBD2. The CDR3 bases are TGCGCCAGCAGCCAATGGACTAGTTACGAGCAGTACTTC. Translated: CASSQWTSYEQYF.